This T cell receptor (beta chain) appears in the sequencing data of a study of blood T cell repertoires in COVID-19. Clones were sequenced by immunoSEQ multiplex PCR, and TCRdb holds only the in-frame ones, with some missing. The sample includes about 150,000 clones, more than 75% of them seen just once. The V gene's germline CDR1 is MNHEY and CDR2 SVGAGI. This CDR3 has 15 amino acids. Deletions cut 6 bases from V and 8 bases from J, with 17 bases between. This TCR was sampled from a human donor with acute or convalescent COVID-19. The donor label of this sample is uncertain. The sequencing input was peripheral blood. The rearrangement joins TRBV6-5 to TRBJ1-6; perhaps TRBD1 as D (6 bases). The CDR3 reads CASSGTSKRDSPLHF. CDR3 sequence (DNA): TGTGCCAGCAGCGGGACATCCAAGAGGGATTCACCCCTCCACTTT.